This TCR beta chain was identified in a study of blood T cell repertoires in COVID-19. On the study more broadly: COVID-19 samples collected from the United States, Italy and Spain covered acute and convalescent phases.

This clone was observed a single time. The germline V and J ends were trimmed by 5 bases and 2 bases, with 13 bases remaining between them. Germline V CDR1 and CDR2: LNHDA, SQIVND (reference sequence). The CDR3 spans 14 residues. Original data processing: Estimation of nucleated cell counts relied on the amplification of reference gene primers. The method was immunoSEQ multiplex PCR; TCRdb's version includes in-frame clones alone and lacks a portion of them. V and J calls and clone size follow that table, whereas D and trimming were derived from the DNA. The sample yields roughly 40,000 clones, roughly 88% seen once.

The sequenced sample consisted of peripheral blood. The receptor was derived from a woman between 40 and 55 years old with acute or convalescent COVID-19. V and J are TRBV19 and TRBJ2-7; the D is unclear. In nucleotides, the CDR3 is TGTGCCAGTAGTGCCCCAGGCACTCCCTACGAGCAGTACTTC. Translated: CASSAPGTPYEQYF. Complete variable domain (other parts from reference TRBV19 and TRBJ2-7): DGGITQSPKYLFRKEGQNVTLSCEQNLNHDAMYWYRQDPGQGLRLIYYSQIVNDFQKGDIAEGYSVSREKKESFPLTVTSAQKNPTAFYLCASSAPGTPYEQYFGPGTRLTVT.